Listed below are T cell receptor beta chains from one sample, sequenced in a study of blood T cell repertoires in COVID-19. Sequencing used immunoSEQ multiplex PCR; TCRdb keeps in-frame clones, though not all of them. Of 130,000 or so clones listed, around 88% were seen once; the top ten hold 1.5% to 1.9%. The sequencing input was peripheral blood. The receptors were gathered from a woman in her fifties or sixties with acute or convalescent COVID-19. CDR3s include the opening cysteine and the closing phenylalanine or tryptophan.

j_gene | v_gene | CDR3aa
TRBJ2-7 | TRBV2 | CASRTTGDEQYF
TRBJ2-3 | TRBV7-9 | CAFPTHSGSLTDTQYF
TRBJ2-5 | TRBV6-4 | CASSVDLGETQYF
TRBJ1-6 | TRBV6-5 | CASSSGTGVGSPLHF
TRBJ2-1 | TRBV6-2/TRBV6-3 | CASSSYYNEQFF
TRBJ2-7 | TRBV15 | CAIRTEYSYEQYF
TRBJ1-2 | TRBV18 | CASSTGNYGYTF
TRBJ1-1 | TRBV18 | CASSHDTNTEAFF
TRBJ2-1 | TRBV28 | CASSSTGTNNEQFF
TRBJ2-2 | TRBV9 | CASSSGQNTNTGELFF
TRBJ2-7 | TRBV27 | CARSPIGGRAYYEQYF
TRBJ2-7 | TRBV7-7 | CASSPGLTYEQYF
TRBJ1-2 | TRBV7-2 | CASSIGGGMNYGYTF
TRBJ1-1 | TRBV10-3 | CAISITGTEAFF
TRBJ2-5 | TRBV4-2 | CASSQAPSGGSYQETQYF
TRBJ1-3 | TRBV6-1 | CASSVETGSSGNTIYF
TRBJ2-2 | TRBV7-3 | CASRLAGSNTGELFF
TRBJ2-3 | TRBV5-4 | CASSPGQDPPELRTQYF
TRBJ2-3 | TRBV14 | CASSQLSTDTQYF
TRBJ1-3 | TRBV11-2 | CASSFTGAAGNTIYF
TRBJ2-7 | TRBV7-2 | CASSLAGTGDPYEQYF
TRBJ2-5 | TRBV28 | CASSFLGTGSFAQYF
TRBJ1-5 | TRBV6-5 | CASRIDSANQPQHF
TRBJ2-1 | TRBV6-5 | CASSREARQEQFF
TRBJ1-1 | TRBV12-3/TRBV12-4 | CASRDRVAEAFF
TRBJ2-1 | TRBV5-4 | CASSSGGAGNEQFF
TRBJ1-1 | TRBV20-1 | CSAGQPKAFF
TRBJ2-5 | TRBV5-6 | CASSSQGVQYF
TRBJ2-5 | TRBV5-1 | CASSSVQGRAETQYF
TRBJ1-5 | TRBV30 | CAWSVQGGGQPQHF
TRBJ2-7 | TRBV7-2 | CASSPRTLPLSYEQYF
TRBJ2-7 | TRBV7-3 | CASSFGQGYEQYF
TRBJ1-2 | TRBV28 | CASSLSYGYTF
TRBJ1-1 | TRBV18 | CASSPSTGNTEAFF
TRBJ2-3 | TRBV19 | CASSAIIGRQGANTDTQYF
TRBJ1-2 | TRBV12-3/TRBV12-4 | CASSSRGRDGYTF
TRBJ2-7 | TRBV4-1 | CASRGLGGGGEQYF
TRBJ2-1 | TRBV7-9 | CASTKRGGPEQFF
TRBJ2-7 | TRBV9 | CASSAGLGYEQYF
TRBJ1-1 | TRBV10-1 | CASTMTGKGIGTEAFF
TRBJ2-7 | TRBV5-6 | CASRGQGQGSYEQYF
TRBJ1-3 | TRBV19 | CASSTPGYWTGNTIYF
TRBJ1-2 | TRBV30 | CAWSPGQGNGYTF
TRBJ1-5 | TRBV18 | CASSSTGTANQPQHF
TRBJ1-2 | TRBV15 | CAIDSGTGNGYTF
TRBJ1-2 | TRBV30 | CAWSVLGTGVPYGYTF
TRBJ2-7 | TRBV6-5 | CASSYYSRGYEQYF
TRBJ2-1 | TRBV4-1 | CASSQQGTGTGNEQFF
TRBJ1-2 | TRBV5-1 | CASSGQFSNYGYTF
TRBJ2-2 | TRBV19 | CASSMGAQGTGELFF
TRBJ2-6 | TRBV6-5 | CASIHSGANVLTF